The clone carrying this T cell receptor beta chain was counted a few times. Each single cDNA molecule received a unique molecular identifier. Each CDR3 protein gets one entry after TCRdb re-called the 5' RACE reads with MiXCR. Of 100,000 to 120,000 distinct CDR3 sequences listed, over 10% are singletons. This sample is part of a study of early T cells in non-severe SARS-CoV-2 infection. As for the study in general: The authors sequenced bulk RNA from unsorted whole blood, leaving chains unpaired.

The length of the CDR3 is 16 residues. J lost 2 bases, V lost 0 bases, and 5 bases had no gene match. Germline values: CDR1 SGHRS, CDR2 YFSETQ. Sequencing was carried out using whole blood. This chain links TRBV5-1 with TRBJ2-7; TRBD2 agrees at 10 bases. The clonotype was recovered from an adult who was a healthcare worker with PCR-confirmed SARS-CoV-2 infection or an uninfected control (not recorded which). This chain's CDR3 is CASSLAPAGGPYEQYF. CDR3 in DNA: TGCGCCAGCAGCTTGGCTCCAGCGGGGGGGCCCTACGAGCAGTACTTC.